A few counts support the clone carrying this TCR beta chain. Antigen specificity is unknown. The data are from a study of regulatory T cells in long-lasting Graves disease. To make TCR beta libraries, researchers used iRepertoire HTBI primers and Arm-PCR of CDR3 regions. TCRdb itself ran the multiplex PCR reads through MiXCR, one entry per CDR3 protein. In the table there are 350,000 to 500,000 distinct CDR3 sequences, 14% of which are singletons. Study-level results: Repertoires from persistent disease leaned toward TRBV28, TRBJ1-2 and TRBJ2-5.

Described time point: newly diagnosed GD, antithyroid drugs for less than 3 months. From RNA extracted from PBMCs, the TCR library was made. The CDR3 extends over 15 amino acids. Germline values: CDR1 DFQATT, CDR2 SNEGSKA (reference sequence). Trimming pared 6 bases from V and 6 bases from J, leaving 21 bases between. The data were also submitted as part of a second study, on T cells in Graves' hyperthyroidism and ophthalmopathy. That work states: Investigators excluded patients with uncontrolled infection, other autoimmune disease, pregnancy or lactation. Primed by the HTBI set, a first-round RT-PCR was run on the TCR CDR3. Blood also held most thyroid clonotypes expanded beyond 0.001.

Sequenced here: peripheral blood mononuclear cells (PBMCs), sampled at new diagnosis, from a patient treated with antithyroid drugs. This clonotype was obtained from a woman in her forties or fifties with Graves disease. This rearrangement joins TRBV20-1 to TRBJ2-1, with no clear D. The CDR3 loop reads CSAFSFGSGPNEQFF. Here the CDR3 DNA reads TGCAGTGCCTTCTCATTCGGTAGTGGGCCCAATGAGCAGTTCTTC.